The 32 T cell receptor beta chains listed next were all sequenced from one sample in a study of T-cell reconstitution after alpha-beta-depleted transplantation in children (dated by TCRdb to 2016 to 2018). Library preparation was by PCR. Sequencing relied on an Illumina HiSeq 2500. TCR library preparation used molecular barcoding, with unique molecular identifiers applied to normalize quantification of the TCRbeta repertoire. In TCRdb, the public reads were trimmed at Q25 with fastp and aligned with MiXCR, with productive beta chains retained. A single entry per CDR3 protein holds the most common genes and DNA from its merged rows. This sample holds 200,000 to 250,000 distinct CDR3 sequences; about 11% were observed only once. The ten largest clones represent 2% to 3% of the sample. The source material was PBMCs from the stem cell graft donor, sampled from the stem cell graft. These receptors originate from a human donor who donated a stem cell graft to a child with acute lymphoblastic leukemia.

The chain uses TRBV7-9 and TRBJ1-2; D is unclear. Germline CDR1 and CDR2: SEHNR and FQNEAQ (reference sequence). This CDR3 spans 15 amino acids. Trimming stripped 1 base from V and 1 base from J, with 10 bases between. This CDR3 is CASSLVRPNNYGYTF. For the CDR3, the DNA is TGTGCCAGCAGCTTAGTAAGACCGAATAACTATGGCTACACCTTC.

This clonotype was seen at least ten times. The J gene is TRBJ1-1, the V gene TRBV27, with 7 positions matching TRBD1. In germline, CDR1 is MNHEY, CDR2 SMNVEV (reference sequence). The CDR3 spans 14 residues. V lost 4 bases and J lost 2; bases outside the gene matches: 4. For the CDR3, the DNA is TGTGCCAGCAGTTATGACAGGGTAAACACTGAAGCTTTCTTT. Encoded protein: CASSYDRVNTEAFF.

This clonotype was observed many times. CDR3 coding DNA: TGTGCCAGCAGTCGATCGGGTGTTGCAGACTCCTTCGGGCAGCCCCAGCATTTT. This gives the protein CASSRSGVADSFGQPQHF. V and J are TRBV6-2 or TRBV6-3 and TRBJ1-5; no clear D. V was clipped by 5 bases and J by 7 bases, with 27 bases between them. In germline, CDR1 is MNHEY, CDR2 SVGEGT. This CDR3 region has 18 residues.

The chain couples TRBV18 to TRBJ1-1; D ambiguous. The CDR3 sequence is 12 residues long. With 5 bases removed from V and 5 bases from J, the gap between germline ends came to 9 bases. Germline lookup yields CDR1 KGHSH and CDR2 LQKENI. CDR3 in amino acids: CASSGRRTEAFF. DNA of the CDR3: TGTGCCAGCTCAGGGAGGAGGACTGAAGCTTTCTTT.

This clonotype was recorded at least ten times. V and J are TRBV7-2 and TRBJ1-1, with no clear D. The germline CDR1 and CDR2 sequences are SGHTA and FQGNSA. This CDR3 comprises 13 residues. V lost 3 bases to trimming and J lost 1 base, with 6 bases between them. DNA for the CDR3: TGTGCCAGCAGCTTCTCGGGGAACACTGAAGCTTTCTTT. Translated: CASSFSGNTEAFF.

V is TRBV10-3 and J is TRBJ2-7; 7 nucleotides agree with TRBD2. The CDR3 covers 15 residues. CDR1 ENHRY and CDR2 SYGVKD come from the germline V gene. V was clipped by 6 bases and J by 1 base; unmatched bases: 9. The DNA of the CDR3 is TGTGCCATCAGCCCGGGAGGACGGCCTTCCTACGAGCAGTACTTC. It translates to CAISPGGRPSYEQYF.

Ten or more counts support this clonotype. The CDR3, as DNA: TGCGCCAGCAGTACCCAGAACACTGAAGCTTTCTTT. Translation: CASSTQNTEAFF. The rearrangement links TRBV10-2 to TRBJ1-1; D is unresolved. The CDR3 is 12 amino acids. Per the germline V gene, CDR1 is WSHSY and CDR2 is SAAADI. Trimming took off 5 bases at V and 1 base at J, with 5 bases between the two ends.

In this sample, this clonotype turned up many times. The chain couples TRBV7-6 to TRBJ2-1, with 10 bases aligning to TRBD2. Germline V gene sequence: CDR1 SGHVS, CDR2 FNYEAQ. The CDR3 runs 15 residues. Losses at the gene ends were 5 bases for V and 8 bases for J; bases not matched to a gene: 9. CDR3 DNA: TGTGCCAGCAGCCGCCTAGCGGGAGCTGTCTATGAGCAGTTCTTC. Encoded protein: CASSRLAGAVYEQFF. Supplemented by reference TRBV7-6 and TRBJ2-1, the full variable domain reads GAGVSQSPRYKVTKRGQDVALRCDPISGHVSLYWYRQALGQGPEFLTYFNYEAQQDKSGLPNDRFSAERPEGSISTLTIQRTEQRDSAMYRCASSRLAGAVYEQFFGPGTRLTVL.

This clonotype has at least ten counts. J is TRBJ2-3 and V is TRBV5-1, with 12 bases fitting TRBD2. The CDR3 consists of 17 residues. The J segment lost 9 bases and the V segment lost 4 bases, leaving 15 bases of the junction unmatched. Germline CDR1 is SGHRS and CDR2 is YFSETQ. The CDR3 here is CASSPMGTLAGGPTQYF. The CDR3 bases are TGCGCCAGCAGCCCGATGGGGACCCTAGCGGGAGGGCCCACGCAGTATTTT.

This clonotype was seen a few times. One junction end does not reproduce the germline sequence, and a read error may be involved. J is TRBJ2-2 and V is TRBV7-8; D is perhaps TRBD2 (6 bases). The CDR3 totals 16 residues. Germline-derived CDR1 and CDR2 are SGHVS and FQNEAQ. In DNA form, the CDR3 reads TGTGCCAGCAGCCTAGCGTACCTCAAGGTCACCGGGGAGCTGTTTTTT. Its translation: CASSLAYLKVTGELFF. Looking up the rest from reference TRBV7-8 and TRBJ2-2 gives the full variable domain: GAGVSQSPRYKVAKRGQDVALRCDPISGHVSLFWYQQALGQGPEFLTYFQNEAQLDKSGLPSDRFFAERPEGSVSTLKIQRTQQEDSAVYLCASSLAYLKVTGELFFGEGSRLTVL.

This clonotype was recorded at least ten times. CDR3 nucleotides: TGTGCCAGCAGCCACGGGGGGCTGAGGCCCCAGCATTTT. This encodes CASSHGGLRPQHF. The V call is TRBV27, the J call TRBJ1-5; D is possibly TRBD1 (6 bases). This CDR3 is built from 13 residues. Trimming cost V 6 bases and J 9 bases, with 15 bases left between them. Germline V gives CDR1 MNHEY, CDR2 SMNVEV (reference sequence).

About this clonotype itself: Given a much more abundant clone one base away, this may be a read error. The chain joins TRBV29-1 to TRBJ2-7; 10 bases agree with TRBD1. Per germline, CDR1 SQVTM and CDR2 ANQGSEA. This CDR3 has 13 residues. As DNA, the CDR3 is TGCAGCGGGCAGACAGGGGGCTCCTACGAGCACTACTTC. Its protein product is CSGQTGGSYEHYF.

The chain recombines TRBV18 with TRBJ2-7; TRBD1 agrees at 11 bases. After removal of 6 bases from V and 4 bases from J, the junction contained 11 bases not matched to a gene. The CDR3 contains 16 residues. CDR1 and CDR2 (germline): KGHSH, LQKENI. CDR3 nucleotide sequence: TGTGCCAGCTCGCCCCCCCCCGGGACAGGGGGTTACGAGCAGTACTTC. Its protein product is CASSPPPGTGGYEQYF. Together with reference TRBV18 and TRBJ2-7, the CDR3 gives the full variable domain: NAGVMQNPRHLVRRRGQEARLRCSPMKGHSHVYWYRQLPEEGLKFMVYLQKENIIDESGMPKERFSAEFPKEGPSILRIQQVVRGDSAAYFCASSPPPGTGGYEQYFGPGTRLTVT.

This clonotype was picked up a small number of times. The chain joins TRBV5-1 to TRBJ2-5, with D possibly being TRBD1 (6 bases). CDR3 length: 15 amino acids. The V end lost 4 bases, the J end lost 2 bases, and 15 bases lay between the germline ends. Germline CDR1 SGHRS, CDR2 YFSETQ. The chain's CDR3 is CASSIRDTRQETQYF. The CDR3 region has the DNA TGCGCCAGCAGCATCCGGGACACGCGGCAAGAGACCCAGTACTTC. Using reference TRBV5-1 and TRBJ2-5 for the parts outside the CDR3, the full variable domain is KAGVTQTPRYLIKTRGQQVTLSCSPISGHRSVSWYQQTPGQGLQFLFEYFSETQRNKGNFPGRFSGRQFSNSRSEMNVSTLELGDSALYLCASSIRDTRQETQYFGPGTRLLVL.

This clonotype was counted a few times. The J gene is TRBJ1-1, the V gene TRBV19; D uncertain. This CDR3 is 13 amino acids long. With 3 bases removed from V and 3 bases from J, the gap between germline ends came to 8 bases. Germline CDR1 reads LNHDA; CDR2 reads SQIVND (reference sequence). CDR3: CASSIKFDTEAFF. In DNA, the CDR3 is TGTGCCAGTAGTATCAAGTTTGACACTGAAGCTTTCTTT.

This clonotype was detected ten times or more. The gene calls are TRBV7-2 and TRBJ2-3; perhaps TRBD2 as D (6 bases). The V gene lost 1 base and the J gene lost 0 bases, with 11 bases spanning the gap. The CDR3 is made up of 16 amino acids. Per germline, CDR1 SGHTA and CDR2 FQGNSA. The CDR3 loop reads CASSLVLSGSTDTQYF. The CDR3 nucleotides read TGTGCCAGCAGCTTAGTTTTGAGCGGGAGCACAGATACGCAGTATTTT.

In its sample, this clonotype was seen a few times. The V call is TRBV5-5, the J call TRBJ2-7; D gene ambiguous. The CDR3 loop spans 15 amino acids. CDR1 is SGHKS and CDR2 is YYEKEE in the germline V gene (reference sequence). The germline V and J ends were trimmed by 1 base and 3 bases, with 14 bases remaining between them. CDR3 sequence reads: CASSLSDKDGYEQYF. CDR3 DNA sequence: TGTGCCAGCAGCTTGTCAGACAAAGACGGCTACGAGCAGTACTTC.

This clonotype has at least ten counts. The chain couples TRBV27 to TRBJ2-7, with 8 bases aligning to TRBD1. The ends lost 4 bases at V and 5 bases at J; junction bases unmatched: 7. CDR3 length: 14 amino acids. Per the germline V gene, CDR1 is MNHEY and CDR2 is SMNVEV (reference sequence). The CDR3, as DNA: TGTGCCAGCAGTTCTTTGGACAGGGCCCACGAGCAGTACTTC. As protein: CASSSLDRAHEQYF.

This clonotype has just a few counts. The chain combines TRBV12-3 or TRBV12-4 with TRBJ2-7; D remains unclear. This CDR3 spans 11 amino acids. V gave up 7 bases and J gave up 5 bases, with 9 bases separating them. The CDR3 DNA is TGTGCCAGCACCGGCGGAAACGAGCAGTACTTC. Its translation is CASTGGNEQYF.

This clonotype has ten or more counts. The CDR3 here is CASSPGTVSTEAFF. The CDR3, as DNA: TGTGCCAGCAGCCCGGGGACAGTGAGCACTGAAGCTTTCTTT. V is TRBV7-2 and J is TRBJ1-1; 7 bases line up with TRBD1. V trimming: 5 bases; J trimming: 4 bases; junction bases outside the gene matches: 7. Germline CDR1 is SGHTA and CDR2 is FQGNSA. The CDR3 runs to 14 residues.

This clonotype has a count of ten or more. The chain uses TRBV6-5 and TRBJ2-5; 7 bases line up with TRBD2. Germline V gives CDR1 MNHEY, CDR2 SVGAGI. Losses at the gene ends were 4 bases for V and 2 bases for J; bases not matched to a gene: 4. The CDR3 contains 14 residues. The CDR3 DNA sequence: TGTGCCAGCAGTTCTTGGGGAGGGCAAGAGACCCAGTACTTC. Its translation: CASSSWGGQETQYF.

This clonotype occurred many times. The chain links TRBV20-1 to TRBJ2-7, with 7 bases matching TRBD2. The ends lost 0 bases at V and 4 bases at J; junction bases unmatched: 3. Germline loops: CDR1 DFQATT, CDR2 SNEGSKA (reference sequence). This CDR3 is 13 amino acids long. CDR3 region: CSARDLAVYEQYF. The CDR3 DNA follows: TGCAGTGCTAGAGACCTAGCGGTATACGAGCAGTACTTC.

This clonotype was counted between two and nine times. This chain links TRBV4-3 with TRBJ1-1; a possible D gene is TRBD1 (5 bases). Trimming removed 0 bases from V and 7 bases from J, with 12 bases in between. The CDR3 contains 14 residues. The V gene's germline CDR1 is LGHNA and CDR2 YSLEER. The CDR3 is CASSQDGTSIEAFF. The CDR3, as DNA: TGCGCCAGCAGCCAAGATGGGACCTCCATTGAAGCTTTCTTT.

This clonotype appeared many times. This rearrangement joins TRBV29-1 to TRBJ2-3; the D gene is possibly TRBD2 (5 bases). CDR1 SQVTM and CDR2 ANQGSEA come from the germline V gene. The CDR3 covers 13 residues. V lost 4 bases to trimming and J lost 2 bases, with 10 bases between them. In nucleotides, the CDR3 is TGCAGCGTTGGAAGCGGATTCACAGATACGCAGTATTTT. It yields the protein CSVGSGFTDTQYF.

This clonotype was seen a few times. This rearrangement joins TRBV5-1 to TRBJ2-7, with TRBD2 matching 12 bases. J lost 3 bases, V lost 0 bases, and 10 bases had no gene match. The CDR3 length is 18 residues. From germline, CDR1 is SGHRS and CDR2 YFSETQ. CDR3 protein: CASSLVSSGRADFYEQYF. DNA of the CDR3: TGCGCCAGCAGCTTGGTTTCTAGCGGGAGGGCCGATTTCTACGAGCAGTACTTC.

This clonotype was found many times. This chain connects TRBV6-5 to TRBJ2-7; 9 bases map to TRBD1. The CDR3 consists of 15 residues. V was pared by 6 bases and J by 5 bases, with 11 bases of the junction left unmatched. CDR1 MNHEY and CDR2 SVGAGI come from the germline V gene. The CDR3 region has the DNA TGTGCCAGCAGATCCGGACAGGGGTATCGTCACGAGCAGTACTTC. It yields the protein CASRSGQGYRHEQYF.

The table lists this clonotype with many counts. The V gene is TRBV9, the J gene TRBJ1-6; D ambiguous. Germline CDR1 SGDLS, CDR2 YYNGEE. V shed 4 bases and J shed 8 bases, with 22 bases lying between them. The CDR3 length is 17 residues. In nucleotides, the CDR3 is TGTGCCAGCAGCCCTTTGACCAGGCTGCACCTGGATTCACCCCTCCACTTT. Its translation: CASSPLTRLHLDSPLHF.

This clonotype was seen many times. For the CDR3, the DNA is TGTGCCAGCAGTTACTCAGGGGTCGACTACGAGCAGTACTTC. Translated: CASSYSGVDYEQYF. The J gene is TRBJ2-7, the V gene TRBV6-5, with D perhaps TRBD1 (5 bases). The CDR3 extends over 14 amino acids. V lost 0 bases and J lost 3, with 9 bases in between. The germline V gene has CDR1 MNHEY and CDR2 SVGAGI.

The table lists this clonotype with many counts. For the CDR3, the DNA is TGTGCCAGTAGCGGAGGGGGCAATGGCTACACCTTC. Encoded protein: CASSGGGNGYTF. The rearrangement uses TRBV7-9 and TRBJ1-2; TRBD1 agrees at 7 bases. Germline V gives CDR1 SEHNR, CDR2 FQNEAQ (reference sequence). The CDR3 consists of 12 residues. Trimming at V came to 9 bases and at J to 6 bases, leaving 7 bases not matched to a gene.

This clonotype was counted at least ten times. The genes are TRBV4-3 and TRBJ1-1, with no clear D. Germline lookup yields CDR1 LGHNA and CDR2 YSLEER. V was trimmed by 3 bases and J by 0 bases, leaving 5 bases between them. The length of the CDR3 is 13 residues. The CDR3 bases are TGCGCCAGCAGCCACGTGATGAACACTGAAGCTTTCTTT. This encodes CASSHVMNTEAFF.

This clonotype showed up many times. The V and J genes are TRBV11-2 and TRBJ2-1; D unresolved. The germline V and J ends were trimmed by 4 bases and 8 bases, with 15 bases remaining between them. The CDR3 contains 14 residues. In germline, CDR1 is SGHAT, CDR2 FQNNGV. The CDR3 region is CASSSPFSPDEQFF. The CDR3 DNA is TGTGCCAGCAGCTCGCCCTTTTCCCCCGATGAGCAGTTCTTC. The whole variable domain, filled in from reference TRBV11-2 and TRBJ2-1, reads EAGVAQSPRYKIIEKRQSVAFWCNPISGHATLYWYQQILGQGPKLLIQFQNNGVVDDSQLPKDRFSAERLKGVDSTLKIQPAKLEDSAVYLCASSSPFSPDEQFFGPGTRLTVL.

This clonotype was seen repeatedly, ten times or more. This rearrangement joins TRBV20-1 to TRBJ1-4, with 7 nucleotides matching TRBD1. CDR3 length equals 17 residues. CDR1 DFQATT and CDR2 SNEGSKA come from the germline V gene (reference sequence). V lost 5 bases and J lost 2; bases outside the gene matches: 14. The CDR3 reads CSAVDGTVVETNEKLFF. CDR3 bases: TGCAGTGCTGTGGACGGGACAGTCGTTGAGACTAATGAAAAACTGTTTTTT.